This is a list of T cell receptor beta chains from one sample in a study of shared clonotypes between healthy human individuals. Sequencing was performed with immunoSEQ multiplex PCR; in TCRdb, only in-frame clones are kept and a portion is missing. The sample has 2 million to 2.5 million clones, roughly 93% seen once. The sample was naive CD4+ T cells from PBMCs. All receptors come from a man aged 18 to 29 in good health. Some clones in this sample may be carry-over from other donors' samples. CDR3s include the opening cysteine and the closing phenylalanine or tryptophan. A D gene is named only where the DNA matches it firmly. For some rows the clone size is stated as once, few or many, or as a class when expanded; others skip it.

D: .; size: .; J: TRBJ2-4; V: TRBV30; CDR3: CARTGRGLVKNIQYF; DNA: TGTGCCCGCACAGGGAGGGGGCTTGTCAAAAACATTCAGTACTTC
D: .; size: .; J: TRBJ2-7; V: TRBV2; CDR3: CASRGEQVFYEQYF; DNA: TGTGCCAGCAGAGGGGAACAGGTTTTCTACGAGCAGTACTTC
D: .; size: .; J: TRBJ1-5; V: TRBV28; CDR3: CASSENQGFNQPQHF; DNA: TGTGCCAGCAGTGAGAACCAGGGATTCAATCAGCCCCAGCATTTT
D: .; size: .; J: TRBJ1-2; V: TRBV5-8; CDR3: CASSSWATNYGYTF; DNA: TGTGCCAGCAGCTCCTGGGCCACTAACTATGGCTACACCTTC
D: TRBD1; size: once; J: TRBJ2-5; V: TRBV4-1; CDR3: CASSQRGVGDRDYQETQYF; DNA: TGCGCCAGCAGCCAAAGGGGTGTAGGGGACAGAGACTACCAAGAGACCCAGTACTTC
D: .; size: .; J: TRBJ1-2; V: TRBV2; CDR3: CASSRRVTNYGYTF; DNA: TGTGCCAGCAGTCGCAGGGTCACTAACTATGGCTACACCTTC
D: TRBD1; size: .; J: TRBJ2-3; V: TRBV5-1; CDR3: CASSSGQLQYF; DNA: TGCGCCAGCAGCTCGGGACAGCTGCAGTATTTT
D: TRBD2; size: .; J: TRBJ2-3; V: TRBV28; CDR3: CASSYRDYRRGTDTQYF; DNA: TGTGCCAGCAGTTACCGGGACTACCGGAGGGGCACAGATACGCAGTATTTT
D: TRBD2; size: .; J: TRBJ2-1; V: TRBV28; CDR3: CASIPSLGAGGRSYNEQFF; DNA: TGTGCCAGCATCCCCTCACTGGGAGCGGGAGGAAGGTCCTACAATGAGCAGTTCTTC
D: .; size: .; J: TRBJ1-1; V: TRBV5-1; CDR3: CASSSPGKGNTEAFF; DNA: TGCGCCAGCAGCTCGCCAGGGAAGGGGAACACTGAAGCTTTCTTT